This TCR beta chain was recorded in a study of T cell responses to AZD1222 COVID-19 vaccine. This clone was picked up one time. Germline CDR1 reads WNHNN; CDR2 reads SYGVQD (reference sequence). The J segment lost 5 bases and the V segment lost 5 bases, leaving 5 bases of the junction unmatched. The CDR3 runs to 15 residues. The method was immunoSEQ multiplex PCR; TCRdb's version includes in-frame clones alone and lacks a portion of them. Of nearly 110,000 clones listed, roughly nine tenths are singletons. This clonotype was obtained from an adult in good health. Specimen: peripheral blood, collected on day 0 of AZD1222 vaccination. The chain employs TRBV10-1 and TRBJ2-7; 14 bases are shared with TRBD2. CDR3 nucleotide sequence: TGCGCCAGCAGTTCGGGACTAGCGGGAGACAACGAGCAGTACTTC. Encoded protein: CASSSGLAGDNEQYF.